The 15 T cell receptor beta chains presented below share a single source sample, sequenced in a study of blood T cell repertoires in COVID-19. Profiling relied on immunoSEQ multiplex PCR, and the TCRdb table lists in-frame clones only, not all of them. Among 150,000 to 200,000 clones listed, about 88% were seen once. The sequencing input was peripheral blood. These receptors originate from a human donor in a cohort sampled during active COVID-19.

This clone was found a few times. The chain has TRBV7-2 and TRBJ2-1, with 9 positions matching TRBD2. Losses at the gene ends were 1 base for V and 6 bases for J; bases not matched to a gene: 10. Germline loops: CDR1 SGHTA, CDR2 FQGNSA. CDR3 length: 17 amino acids. Here the CDR3 DNA reads TGTGCCAGCAGCTTAGACTGGGCGGGGGGGACACTCAATGAGCAGTTCTTC. Translation gives CASSLDWAGGTLNEQFF.

The chain employs TRBV3-1 (or the pseudogene TRBV3-2) and TRBJ1-3, with D hard to call. This CDR3 is built from 18 residues. Trimming pared 0 bases from V and 0 bases from J, leaving 15 bases between. CDR1 and CDR2 from the germline V gene are LGHDT and YNNKEL (reference sequence). CDR3 loop: CASSQDPDTGSSGNTIYF. As DNA, the CDR3 is TGTGCCAGCAGCCAAGACCCTGACACCGGGAGCTCTGGAAACACCATATATTTT.

J is TRBJ2-1 and V is TRBV18; 12 bases agree with TRBD1. After removal of 3 bases from V and 9 bases from J, the junction contained 6 bases not matched to a gene. In germline, CDR1 is KGHSH, CDR2 LQKENI. The CDR3 spans 15 residues. The CDR3 DNA is TGTGCCAGCTCACCCGGCGGGACAGGGGGCAGTGAGCAGTTCTTC. Its protein is CASSPGGTGGSEQFF.

The V call is TRBV10-3, the J call TRBJ1-4; D perhaps matches TRBD1 (5 bases). In germline, CDR1 is ENHRY, CDR2 SYGVKD. CDR3 length equals 13 residues. Trimming stripped 10 bases from V and 2 bases from J, with 11 bases between. CDR3 nucleotide sequence: TGTGCCACGACCGGGGGGACTAATGAAAAACTGTTTTTT. This translates into CATTGGTNEKLFF.

This rearrangement joins TRBV9 to TRBJ2-7, with D maybe TRBD1 (6 bases). The CDR3 consists of 14 residues. V was clipped by 3 bases and J by 2 bases, with 12 bases between them. The germline gives CDR1 SGDLS, CDR2 YYNGEE. The CDR3 loop reads CASSGGQRTYEQYF. The CDR3 DNA reads TGTGCCAGCAGCGGAGGACAGCGAACCTACGAGCAGTACTTC.

V usage is TRBV9 and J usage is TRBJ2-1, with D tentatively TRBD2 (6 bases). CDR1 and CDR2 from the germline V gene are SGDLS and YYNGEE. V was clipped by 2 bases and J by 8 bases, with 14 bases between them. The CDR3 sequence is 14 residues long. In DNA, the CDR3 is TGTGCCAGCAGCGTGGAGACTAGTCCTCATGAGCAGTTCTTC. Amino acids: CASSVETSPHEQFF.

This clone was detected only a few times. This rearrangement joins TRBV3-1 (or the pseudogene TRBV3-2) to TRBJ1-2; possibly TRBD1 for D (5 bases). There are 14 residues in the CDR3. Trimming removed 3 bases from V and 5 bases from J, with 13 bases in between. Germline loops: CDR1 LGHDT, CDR2 YNNKEL (reference sequence). Here the CDR3 reads CASSQEGRGYGYTF. CDR3 nucleotides: TGTGCCAGCAGCCAGGAGGGGCGAGGGTATGGCTACACCTTC.

CDR3 loop: CASSTELAGESYEQYF. The CDR3 nucleotides read TGTGCCAGCAGCACCGAGCTAGCGGGGGAGTCCTACGAGCAGTACTTC. V usage is TRBV5-6 and J usage is TRBJ2-7; 10 positions agree with TRBD2. V shed 4 bases, J shed 1 base, and the junction held 8 bases outside the gene matches. This CDR3 has 16 amino acids. CDR1 SGHDT and CDR2 YYEEEE come from the germline V gene.

The CDR3 DNA reads TGTGCCAGCAGCGCTATAGCGGGGACGCAGTATTTT. Its translation: CASSAIAGTQYF. The chain links TRBV7-2 to TRBJ2-3; TRBD2 matches at 8 bases. The CDR3 contains 12 residues. Per the germline V gene, CDR1 is SGHTA and CDR2 is FQGNSA. J lost 9 bases, V lost 5 bases, and 4 bases had no gene match.

The V gene is TRBV18, the J gene TRBJ1-3; TRBD1 is a possible D gene (6 bases). The CDR3 covers 17 residues. Between the trimmed V and J ends, which lost 6 bases and 1 base, there was a span of 19 bases. CDR1 and CDR2 (germline): KGHSH, LQKENI. The CDR3 sequence is CASSPVPGELSGNTIYF. CDR3 coding DNA: TGTGCCAGCTCCCCGGTCCCAGGGGAACTGTCTGGAAACACCATATATTTT.

The sample holds one count of this clone. The gene calls are TRBV29-1 and TRBJ2-7, with 9 bases fitting TRBD1. Germline CDR1 reads SQVTM; CDR2 reads ANQGSEA. The length of the CDR3 is 15 residues. The V gene end was trimmed by 6 bases and the J gene end by 1 base; junction bases not matched to a gene: 10. The CDR3 protein is CSVSGQGSSSYEQYF. CDR3 sequence (DNA): TGCAGCGTGTCGGGACAGGGCTCCTCTTCCTACGAGCAGTACTTC.

This chain links TRBV7-2 with TRBJ2-6; possibly TRBD1 for D (5 bases). Trimming pared 5 bases from V and 1 base from J, leaving 12 bases between. Germline assignment: CDR1 SGHTA and CDR2 FQGNSA. The CDR3 spans 16 residues. The CDR3 region is CASSPKGYSGANVLTF. In DNA form, the CDR3 reads TGTGCCAGCAGCCCCAAGGGGTATTCTGGGGCCAACGTCCTGACTTTC.

V and J are TRBV30 and TRBJ1-1; 9 bases agree with TRBD1. This CDR3 has 14 amino acids. Looked up from germline, CDR1 is GTSNPN and CDR2 is SVGIG (reference sequence). J gave up 4 bases and V 1 base, and 4 bases lay outside the gene matches. CDR3 in DNA: TGTGCCTGGAGTGAGACAGGGGGGATCACTGAAGCTTTCTTT. Translation gives CAWSETGGITEAFF.

Only one count was recorded for this clone. This chain uses TRBV4-1 with TRBJ2-7; perhaps TRBD1 as D (5 bases). CDR3 length: 14 amino acids. Germline CDR1 MGHRA, CDR2 YSYEKL. Trimming removed 0 bases at V and 0 bases at J, with 6 bases between. CDR3 DNA sequence: TGCGCCAGCAGCCAAGACGACAGCTCCTACGAGCAGTACTTC. Translated: CASSQDDSSYEQYF.

This clone has just one count. The chain combines TRBV5-4 with TRBJ2-1; weak D call: TRBD2 (6 bases). The V end was cut by 0 bases, the J end by 6 bases, with 7 bases between. CDR1 is SGHNT, CDR2 YYREEE, per germline (reference sequence). The CDR3 contains 13 residues. The CDR3 region is CASSLVGGNEQFF. In DNA, the CDR3 is TGTGCCAGCAGCTTGGTGGGAGGCAATGAGCAGTTCTTC.